The clone carrying this T cell receptor (beta chain) appeared once. The data are from a study of regulatory T cells in long-lasting Graves disease. Specified time point: newly diagnosed GD, antithyroid drugs for less than 3 months. RNA extracted from PBMCs served as the sequencing template. Arm-PCR with iRepertoire HTBI primers amplified the CDR3 regions for these TCR beta libraries. TCRdb reprocessed the multiplex PCR reads with MiXCR, giving one entry per CDR3 protein. The sample carries 400,000 to 500,000 distinct CDR3 sequences, around 13% recorded once. The germline V gene encodes CDR1 LNHDA and CDR2 SQIVND (reference sequence). The length of the CDR3 is 14 residues. The J segment lost 4 bases and the V segment lost 5 bases, leaving 6 bases of the junction unmatched. The same sample was also studied in work on T cells in Graves' hyperthyroidism and ophthalmopathy.

The sequence was obtained from a woman between 50 and 59 years old with Graves disease. The sequencing here drew on peripheral blood mononuclear cells (PBMCs), taken at new diagnosis, from a patient treated with antithyroid drugs. The chain links TRBV19 to TRBJ2-5; 8 bases agree with TRBD1. CDR3 loop: CASSATQGAETQYF. In DNA, the CDR3 is TGTGCCAGTAGTGCAACCCAGGGGGCAGAGACCCAGTACTTC.